This entry lists 22 T cell receptor beta chains sequenced from one sample in a study of blood T cells in healthy people across ages (dated by TCRdb to the mid-2010s). Library method: 5' RACE. The data were produced on an Illumina HiSeq 2500. A second about 7 to 12 cycle PCR used a sample-barcoded 5' primer and a J-beta primer mix. Using fastp at Q25 and MiXCR, TCRdb reprocessed the public reads and kept productive beta chains. Merged by CDR3 protein, the rows form single entries marked with the most common genes and DNA. The sample table holds about 560,000 distinct CDR3 sequences, of which about 25% were seen once. The ten largest clones take up 3% to 4.5% of the sample. This sample also appeared in a second study, on T cells of mothers and their children.

Sequencing was done on a sample of blood. These TCRs come from a boy younger than 10 in good health.

This clonotype was detected a few times. The rearrangement links TRBV7-2 to TRBJ1-2; no reliable D call. The CDR3 is made up of 14 amino acids. Germline loops: CDR1 SGHTA, CDR2 FQGNSA. The V end was cut by 1 base, the J end by 4 bases, with 10 bases between. The CDR3 reads CASSLVGSSYGYTF. In nucleotides, the CDR3 is TGTGCCAGCAGCTTAGTCGGCAGCTCCTATGGCTACACCTTC.

This clonotype was observed a few times. The genes are TRBV7-9 and TRBJ1-6; no firm D call. Trimming removed 0 bases from V and 5 bases from J, with 5 bases in between. The CDR3 totals 14 residues. Germline V CDR1 and CDR2: SEHNR, FQNEAQ (reference sequence). CDR3 DNA sequence: TGTGCCAGCAGCTTAGCCAGGCATAATTCACCCCTCCACTTT. Translation gives CASSLARHNSPLHF. Full variable domain (remainder filled in from reference TRBV7-9 and TRBJ1-6): DTGVSQNPRHKITKRGQNVTFRCDPISEHNRLYWYRQTLGQGPEFLTYFQNEAQLEKSRLLSDRFSAERPKGSFSTLEIQRTEQGDSAMYLCASSLARHNSPLHFGNGTRLTVT.

V usage is TRBV16 and J usage is TRBJ1-2; D uncertain. V lost 7 bases, J lost 4 bases, and 10 bases lay in between. The germline V gene has CDR1 KGHSY and CDR2 FQNENV. The CDR3 sequence is 12 residues long. The CDR3 DNA sequence: TGTGCCAGCACCCCGGACCTCTATGGCTACACCTTC. It yields the protein CASTPDLYGYTF. Based on the CDR3 plus reference TRBV16 and TRBJ1-2, the full variable domain is GEEVAQTPKHLVRGEGQKAKLYCAPIKGHSYVFWYQQVLKNEFKFLISFQNENVFDETGMPKERFSAKCLPNSPCSLEIQATKLEDSAVYFCASTPDLYGYTFGSGTRLTVV.

The chain recombines TRBV12-3 or TRBV12-4 with TRBJ1-2; TRBD1 is a possible D gene (6 bases). The CDR3 runs 14 residues. Trimming pared 5 bases from V and 4 bases from J, leaving 14 bases between. The DNA of the CDR3 is TGTGCCAGCAGTCCCTACAGGGATAGCTATGGCTACACCTTC. Encoded protein: CASSPYRDSYGYTF.

This clonotype was seen ten or more times. The rearrangement links TRBV12-3 or TRBV12-4 to TRBJ2-3, with D uncertain. V gave up 0 bases and J gave up 2 bases, with 3 bases separating them. This CDR3 is built from 13 residues. CDR3 residues: CASSLATTDTQYF. The CDR3 DNA is TGTGCCAGCAGTTTAGCAACCACAGATACGCAGTATTTT.

Here the CDR3 DNA reads TGTGCCAGCTCACCGTTAGTTTTCTACGAGCAGTACTTC. This encodes CASSPLVFYEQYF. V is TRBV18 and J is TRBJ2-7; D is unresolved. Trimming took 3 bases from V and 3 from J, leaving 9 bases between them. The CDR3 is 13 residues long. In germline, CDR1 is KGHSH, CDR2 LQKENI.

The CDR3 here is CASSFAPSGGSPLHF. The DNA for the CDR3 is TGCGCCAGCAGCTTCGCTCCGTCCGGGGGTTCACCCCTCCACTTT. J is TRBJ1-6 and V is TRBV5-1; TRBD1 is a possible D gene (5 bases). V lost 2 bases to trimming and J lost 9 bases, with 15 bases between them. The CDR3 is 15 amino acids. Germline V lookup: CDR1 SGHRS, CDR2 YFSETQ.

Only a few counts were recorded for this clonotype. The chain joins TRBV20-1 to TRBJ1-1; D not resolved. The ends were cut back, 6 bases at V and 4 bases at J, with 21 bases in the middle. The CDR3 is 15 amino acids. The V gene's germline CDR1 is DFQATT and CDR2 SNEGSKA (reference sequence). CDR3 in DNA: TGCAGTGCCACTAGGGTTGGAGGGTTTAGCACTGAAGCTTTCTTT. As protein: CSATRVGGFSTEAFF.

V is TRBV4-1 and J is TRBJ2-7; unclear D gene. Looked up from germline, CDR1 is MGHRA and CDR2 is YSYEKL. V lost 0 bases, J lost 3 bases, and 15 bases lay in between. The CDR3 sequence is 16 residues long. CDR3 nucleotides: TGCGCCAGCAGCCAAGATCTTGAGGCAGACTTCTACGAGCAGTACTTC. This encodes CASSQDLEADFYEQYF.

The chain couples TRBV5-1 to TRBJ2-4, with a tentative D call TRBD2 (6 bases). The CDR3 covers 15 residues. V was shortened by 4 bases and J by 0 bases, with 11 bases between the two germline ends. Germline V lookup: CDR1 SGHRS, CDR2 YFSETQ. The CDR3 loop reads CASSVLASAKNIQYF. For the CDR3, the DNA is TGCGCCAGCAGCGTACTAGCCTCAGCCAAAAACATTCAGTACTTC.

This clonotype was counted only a few times. The chain joins TRBV6-5 to TRBJ2-1, with 8 bases that match TRBD1. With V trimmed by 6 bases and J by 6 bases, 7 bases remained unmatched. The germline V gene has CDR1 MNHEY and CDR2 SVGAGI. This CDR3 has 14 amino acids. The CDR3 region has the DNA TGTGCCAGCAGCGCCGGACAGGGTGTCAATGAGCAGTTCTTC. It encodes CASSAGQGVNEQFF.

The V gene is TRBV18, the J gene TRBJ1-4, with 8 positions matching TRBD1. CDR1 and CDR2 from the germline V gene are KGHSH and LQKENI. Trimming cost V 6 bases and J 6 bases; bases outside gene matches: 9. There are 15 residues in the CDR3. The CDR3 region is CASSPRQGPYEKLFF. CDR3 sequence (DNA): TGTGCCAGCTCCCCCCGACAGGGGCCCTATGAAAAACTGTTTTTT.

The chain recombines TRBV4-2 with TRBJ1-1; a weak D match, TRBD1 (5 bases). V was clipped by 0 bases and J by 4 bases, with 15 bases between them. The CDR3 contains 16 residues. Germline V gene data show CDR1 as LGHNA and CDR2 as YNFKEQ. The CDR3 region is CASSQDAGPQGTEAFF. DNA of the CDR3: TGTGCCAGCAGCCAAGACGCAGGGCCCCAAGGCACTGAAGCTTTCTTT.

Only a few counts were recorded for this clonotype. The V call is TRBV27, the J call TRBJ2-5; D is ambiguous. Matching the DNA end better, TRBJ2-7 makes the J call doubtful. The germline gives CDR1 MNHEY, CDR2 SMNVEV (reference sequence). The CDR3 loop spans 13 amino acids. CDR3 nucleotides: TGTGCCAGCCACGAGACTGGTTCCTACGAGCAGTACTTC. Amino acids: CASHETGSYEQYF.

This clonotype turned up a few times. The chain uses TRBV29-1 and TRBJ2-5, with D unresolved. Germline V gene lookup returns CDR1 SQVTM and CDR2 ANQGSEA. The CDR3 is 11 amino acids. Trimming took 3 bases from V and 5 from J, leaving 7 bases between them. The CDR3 DNA is TGCAGCGTTGACAGCGACGAGACCCAGTACTTC. Translated: CSVDSDETQYF.

The CDR3 protein is CATRTSGTDTQYF. CDR3 DNA: TGCGCCACCCGGACTAGCGGCACAGATACGCAGTATTTT. The V call is TRBV5-1, the J call TRBJ2-3, with 9 bases identical to TRBD2. Trimming took 9 bases from V and 1 from J; bases not matched to a gene: 3. The CDR3 loop spans 13 amino acids. Germline V CDR1 and CDR2: SGHRS, YFSETQ.

V usage is TRBV4-1 and J usage is TRBJ2-1, with TRBD2 as a possible D gene (6 bases). The CDR3 has 17 residues. V lost 4 bases to trimming and J lost 5 bases, with 21 bases between them. Germline loops: CDR1 MGHRA, CDR2 YSYEKL. The CDR3 reads CASSPTGAWRPDNEQFF. DNA of the CDR3: TGCGCCAGCAGCCCTACGGGAGCCTGGAGGCCAGACAATGAGCAGTTCTTC.

V usage is TRBV7-2 and J usage is TRBJ2-7; D is perhaps TRBD1 or TRBD2 (5 bases each). This CDR3 has 14 residues. Looked up from germline, CDR1 is SGHTA and CDR2 is FQGNSA. The V gene lost 4 bases and the J gene lost 4 bases, with 14 bases spanning the gap. The CDR3 reads CASSSIHGTYEQYF. The CDR3 DNA follows: TGTGCCAGCAGCTCTATTCATGGGACGTACGAGCAGTACTTC.

The chain combines TRBV20-1 with TRBJ1-1; 7 bases agree with TRBD1. Per the germline V gene, CDR1 is DFQATT and CDR2 is SNEGSKA (reference sequence). CDR3 size: 13 residues. V gave up 6 bases and J gave up 10 bases; unmatched junction bases: 14. The CDR3 DNA follows: TGCAGTGCCCCAGCCGCGGGTCAGGGGGGAGCTTTCTTT. It is translated as CSAPAAGQGGAFF.

The chain uses TRBV10-3 and TRBJ1-4; D is uncertain. The germline CDR1 and CDR2 sequences are ENHRY and SYGVKD. Trimming removed 0 bases from V and 8 bases from J, with 10 bases in between. The CDR3 is 14 amino acids. As DNA, the CDR3 is TGTGCCATCAGTGAGTCTGGGAGTAGGGAAAAACTGTTTTTT. Translating gives CAISESGSREKLFF.

This clonotype appeared a few times. The CDR3 nucleotides read TGCGCCAGCAGCGCCCTAGCGGACTCCTACAATGAGCAGTTCTTC. Translation gives CASSALADSYNEQFF. The J gene is TRBJ2-1, the V gene TRBV4-3; 7 positions match TRBD2. The CDR3 spans 15 residues. The germline V gene encodes CDR1 LGHNA and CDR2 YSLEER. J lost 0 bases, V lost 5 bases, and 4 bases had no gene match.

This clonotype was counted a few times. J is TRBJ1-6 and V is TRBV24-1, with a weak D call TRBD1 (6 bases). V lost 5 bases, J lost 12 bases, and 19 bases lay in between. Germline assignment: CDR1 KGHDR and CDR2 SFDVKD. This CDR3 spans 15 amino acids. CDR3 bases: TGTGCCACCAGTGTCCATCGACAGGACCAAGGACCCCTCCACTTT. It translates to CATSVHRQDQGPLHF.